This T cell receptor beta chain emerged from a study of CD8 T cells in ankylosing spondylitis. Quantitative 5'-RACE with molecular barcodes was used to make the TCR beta libraries. Each CDR3 protein is one row after TCRdb ran MiXCR on the 5' RACE reads. The sample carries hundreds of thousands of distinct CDR3 sequences, 10% to 15% recorded once. A word on this clonotype: The antigen remains undetermined.

With V trimmed by 2 bases and J by 6 bases, 8 bases remained unmatched. This CDR3 is built from 17 residues. Germline loops: CDR1 WSHSY, CDR2 SAAADI. Study findings and constraints: Typical of ankylosing spondylitis blood, it appeared, was a TCR beta motif of roughly eight highly homologous variants. Some of these motif variants have turned up before, in reports on reactive arthritis synovial fluid and blood.

The sequenced sample consisted of blood, either unsorted or a sorted T cell fraction (not recorded which). This sequence was found in a male donor with ankylosing spondylitis. The chain links TRBV10-2 to TRBJ2-1; 12 bases fit TRBD2. The chain's CDR3 is CASSERLAGGPGNEQFF. CDR3 sequence (DNA): TGCGCCAGCAGTGAGCGGCTAGCGGGAGGGCCGGGCAATGAGCAGTTCTTC.